Below, 14 T cell receptor beta chains from the same sample are listed, as sequenced in a study of T cell responses to AZD1222 COVID-19 vaccine. The assay was immunoSEQ multiplex PCR, and TCRdb's table has in-frame clones only and misses some. The sample lists about 79,000 clones; over 75% were seen once. The sequenced sample was peripheral blood, obtained on day 0 of AZD1222 vaccination. The receptors originated from an adult in good health.

The CDR3 DNA is TGCGCCAGCAGTGGTAGCGGCCCCACAGATACGCAGTATTTT. It codes for CASSGSGPTDTQYF. The chain employs TRBV10-1 and TRBJ2-3; weak D call: TRBD2 (6 bases). V lost 4 bases, J lost 2 bases, and 10 bases lay in between. CDR3 length: 14 amino acids. Germline V CDR1 and CDR2: WNHNN, SYGVQD (reference sequence).

This chain uses TRBV5-6 with TRBJ1-1; possibly TRBD1 for D (5 bases). This CDR3 contains 17 residues. V gave up 3 bases and J gave up 0 bases, with 18 bases separating them. Germline V gene sequence: CDR1 SGHDT, CDR2 YYEEEE. The DNA of the CDR3 is TGTGCCAGCAGCTCTGCGGGGCGTGGAATAGTGAACACTGAAGCTTTCTTT. Encoded protein: CASSSAGRGIVNTEAFF.

The chain combines TRBV3-1 (or the pseudogene TRBV3-2) with TRBJ1-3; D is uncertain. V dropped 1 base and J dropped 0 bases, with 10 bases sitting between them. The CDR3 consists of 16 residues. From germline, CDR1 is LGHDT and CDR2 YNNKEL (reference sequence). CDR3 sequence reads: CASSQGLRLSGNTIYF. In nucleotides, the CDR3 is TGTGCCAGCAGCCAAGGTCTTCGTCTCTCTGGAAACACCATATATTTT.

The rearrangement links TRBV2 to TRBJ1-2; 8 positions agree with TRBD1. Germline CDR1 is SNHLY and CDR2 is FYNNEI. There are 13 residues in the CDR3. The V segment lost 8 bases and the J segment 4 bases; nucleotides outside the gene matches: 6. In DNA form, the CDR3 reads TGTGCCAGCGGGGACAGGACAGGCTATGGCTACACCTTC. Translated, it gives CASGDRTGYGYTF.

This clone was seen once. The CDR3 DNA reads TGTGCCAGCAGCCTGGGACTAGCGGACAGCACAGATACGCAGTATTTT. This translates into CASSLGLADSTDTQYF. V and J are TRBV7-8 and TRBJ2-3, with 11 bases fitting TRBD2. Per the germline V gene, CDR1 is SGHVS and CDR2 is FQNEAQ. V gave up 5 bases and J gave up 0 bases; unmatched junction bases: 4. CDR3 length: 16 residues.

CDR3 DNA: TGTGCCGCCGGGTCCCTCGAGCAGTACTTC. Its protein is CAAGSLEQYF. This rearrangement joins TRBV6-5 to TRBJ2-7, with no clear D. The CDR3 spans 10 residues. V lost 11 bases and J lost 6, with 11 bases in between. CDR1 and CDR2 from the germline V gene are MNHEY and SVGAGI.

The J gene is TRBJ1-1, the V gene TRBV18; 8 bases are a match to TRBD1. There are 14 residues in the CDR3. J was trimmed by 3 bases and V by 3 bases; bases with no gene match: 3. In germline, CDR1 is KGHSH, CDR2 LQKENI. As DNA, the CDR3 is TGTGCCAGCTCACCCAGGGGGCCTCACACTGAAGCTTTCTTT. Its protein product is CASSPRGPHTEAFF.

The genes are TRBV27 and TRBJ2-1, with 7 bases that match TRBD1. The CDR3 totals 14 residues. Germline trimming cut 4 bases from V and 4 bases from J; bases unmatched to any gene: 4. Germline V gene sequence: CDR1 MNHEY, CDR2 SMNVEV (reference sequence). CDR3 protein: CASSSDRAYNEQFF. The CDR3 DNA reads as TGTGCCAGCAGTTCCGACAGGGCTTACAATGAGCAGTTCTTC.

This clone was detected a few times. The chain employs TRBV4-2 and TRBJ2-7, with 12 bases aligning to TRBD2. This CDR3 is 15 amino acids long. Germline trimming cut 2 bases from V and 5 bases from J; bases unmatched to any gene: 4. CDR1 and CDR2 (germline): LGHNA, YNFKEQ. The CDR3 DNA sequence: TGTGCCAGCAGCCAAAGACTAGCGGGAGAGGACGAGCAGTACTTC. As protein: CASSQRLAGEDEQYF.

This clone appeared a single time. This chain connects TRBV10-3 to TRBJ2-7; D is perhaps TRBD1 or TRBD2 (5 bases each). Germline CDR1 is ENHRY and CDR2 is SYGVKD. CDR3 length: 17 residues. With 2 bases removed from V and 3 bases from J, the gap between germline ends came to 20 bases. The CDR3 region is CAISESGRGRRSYEQYF. CDR3 sequence (DNA): TGTGCCATCAGTGAGAGCGGTCGGGGCCGGAGAAGCTACGAGCAGTACTTC.

CDR3: CASSEGLEMAGYTF. The CDR3, as DNA: TGTGCCAGCAGTGAAGGACTAGAAATGGCTGGCTACACCTTC. This chain connects TRBV6-1 to TRBJ1-2; D is undetermined. V gave up 1 base and J gave up 7 bases, with 13 bases separating them. The CDR3 loop spans 14 amino acids. Per germline, CDR1 MNHNS and CDR2 SASEGT.

CDR3 DNA: TGTGCCACCTCGGAGGGGGGAATCAAGACCCAGTACTTC. This codes for CATSEGGIKTQYF. The chain recombines TRBV28 with TRBJ2-5; D might be TRBD1 or TRBD2, each matching 6 bases. Trimming stripped 10 bases from V and 6 bases from J, with 18 bases between. The CDR3 loop spans 13 amino acids. Germline V gene lookup returns CDR1 MDHEN and CDR2 SYDVKM.

Comments on this clone: Germline is not matched at one junction end, which may reflect a read error. This chain uses TRBV5-4 with TRBJ1-1; 9 positions match TRBD1. Germline CDR1 SGHNT, CDR2 YYREEE (reference sequence). This CDR3 is 14 amino acids long. CDR3 region: CASSSSTGGGEVFF. Here the CDR3 DNA reads TGTGCCAGCAGCTCCTCAACAGGGGGCGGGGAAGTTTTCTTT.

The table lists this clone with many counts. V gene TRBV18 combines with J gene TRBJ2-5, with a tentative D call TRBD2 (5 bases). From germline, CDR1 is KGHSH and CDR2 LQKENI. Trimming stripped 6 bases from V and 5 bases from J, with 7 bases between. This CDR3 has 11 amino acids. CDR3 sequence (DNA): TGTGCCAGCTCCGGGATGGAGACCCAGTACTTC. It is translated as CASSGMETQYF.